This TCR beta chain stems from a study of technical replicates of blood from a handful of donors. The table came from immunoSEQ multiplex PCR; TCRdb's copy has only in-frame clones and leaves some out. This table holds around 76,000 clones, over 95% found once. V was clipped by 4 bases and J by 1 base; unmatched bases: 4. This CDR3 is built from 15 residues. Germline-derived CDR1 and CDR2 are MDHEN and SYDVKM. The sequence was obtained from a human donor in good health. The sample comprised T cells isolated from PBMCs. The chain employs TRBV28 and TRBJ1-5; 7 nucleotides agree with TRBD1. Here the CDR3 reads CASSYRGGSNQPQHF. CDR3 DNA: TGTGCCAGCAGTTACAGGGGAGGCAGCAATCAGCCCCAGCATTTT.